The next 19 T cell receptor beta chains were all read from a single sample in a study of blood T cell repertoires in COVID-19. Clones were read by immunoSEQ multiplex PCR, and TCRdb kept only the in-frame ones, dropping some. The table shows about 130,000 clones, with around 80% occurring only once. Sequenced input: peripheral blood. These receptors were taken from a man in his forties with active or convalescent COVID-19.

The V call is TRBV18, the J call TRBJ1-1; a possible D gene is TRBD1 (5 bases). The CDR3 is 16 residues long. V dropped 0 bases and J dropped 0 bases, with 11 bases sitting between them. Germline V gene data show CDR1 as KGHSH and CDR2 as LQKENI. CDR3 region: CASSPPGTGLNTEAFF. The CDR3 nucleotides are TGTGCCAGCTCACCACCGGGAACAGGTTTGAACACTGAAGCTTTCTTT.

The rearrangement joins TRBV19 to TRBJ2-7, with 7 bases lining up with TRBD1. In germline, CDR1 is LNHDA, CDR2 SQIVND (reference sequence). The CDR3 has 14 residues. V lost 8 bases and J lost 5; bases outside the gene matches: 12. The CDR3 spells CASAKDRSSHEQYF. In DNA form, the CDR3 reads TGTGCCAGTGCCAAGGACAGGTCATCCCACGAGCAGTACTTC.

This clone turned up a few times. V usage is TRBV19 and J usage is TRBJ2-3, with TRBD2 matching 8 bases. This CDR3 contains 15 residues. Looked up from germline, CDR1 is LNHDA and CDR2 is SQIVND (reference sequence). The junction had 5 bases not matched to a gene; V was cut back by 2 bases and J by 4 bases. The CDR3 nucleotides read TGTGCCAGTAGTATACCCGGGGGGGGGCCAGATACGCAGTATTTT. This codes for CASSIPGGGPDTQYF.

The rearrangement joins TRBV10-3 to TRBJ1-6; weak D call: TRBD1 (6 bases). The CDR3 extends over 14 amino acids. The V end lost 4 bases, the J end lost 10 bases, and 14 bases lay between the germline ends. Germline V gene sequence: CDR1 ENHRY, CDR2 SYGVKD. CDR3 in DNA: TGTGCCATCAGTGGTAGGCAGGGGCAGTCACCCCTCCACTTT. As protein: CAISGRQGQSPLHF.

The chain is built from TRBV30 and TRBJ1-6; no firm D call. The length of the CDR3 is 14 residues. From germline, CDR1 is GTSNPN and CDR2 SVGIG (reference sequence). Between the trimmed V and J ends, which lost 0 bases and 5 bases, there was a span of 8 bases. The chain's CDR3 is CAWSVESNNSPLHF. The CDR3 DNA reads TGTGCCTGGAGTGTTGAAAGCAATAATTCACCCCTCCACTTT.

The chain's CDR3 is CASNQRGGVDTQYF. Here the CDR3 DNA reads TGTGCCAGCAACCAGCGGGGGGGTGTAGATACGCAGTATTTT. This chain links TRBV11-3 with TRBJ2-3; 10 positions agree with TRBD2. The trim removed 7 bases at V and 5 bases at J, leaving 6 bases unmatched. Germline CDR1 reads SGHNT; CDR2 reads YENEEA. The CDR3 loop spans 14 amino acids. Full variable domain (missing parts from reference TRBV11-3 and TRBJ2-3): EAGVVQSPRYKIIEKKQPVAFWCNPISGHNTLYWYLQNLGQGPELLIRYENEEAVDDSQLPKDRFSAERLKGVDSTLKIQPAELGDSAVYLCASNQRGGVDTQYFGPGTRLTVL.

The chain is built from TRBV28 and TRBJ2-5, with 14 bases aligning to TRBD2. This CDR3 spans 14 amino acids. Looked up from germline, CDR1 is MDHEN and CDR2 is SYDVKM. The V and J ends lost 11 bases and 4 bases, in that order; junction bases with no gene match: 6. This CDR3 is CAGGTSGRVETQYF. The CDR3 coding sequence is TGTGCCGGAGGGACTAGCGGGAGAGTAGAGACCCAGTACTTC. Based on the CDR3 plus reference TRBV28 and TRBJ2-5, the full variable domain is DVKVTQSSRYLVKRTGEKVFLECVQDMDHENMFWYRQDPGLGLRLIYFSYDVKMKEKGDIPEGYSVSREKKERFSLILESASTNQTSMYLCAGGTSGRVETQYFGPGTRLLVL.

V usage is TRBV27 and J usage is TRBJ2-7, with unresolved D. Per germline, CDR1 MNHEY and CDR2 SMNVEV (reference sequence). V was clipped by 7 bases and J by 2 bases, with 9 bases between them. The CDR3 is 12 amino acids. The CDR3 nucleotides are TGTGCCAGCACCTACAGCCCCTACGAGCAGTACTTC. Translated: CASTYSPYEQYF.

The chain links TRBV7-2 to TRBJ2-5; 9 bases map to TRBD2. The J segment lost 6 bases and the V segment lost 2 bases, leaving 7 bases of the junction unmatched. CDR3 length: 15 amino acids. The germline CDR1 and CDR2 sequences are SGHTA and FQGNSA. The CDR3 is CASSLRGGASQTQYF. For the CDR3, the DNA is TGTGCCAGCAGCTTACGCGGGGGGGCTAGTCAGACCCAGTACTTC.

This chain joins TRBV19 and TRBJ1-6; 7 positions agree with TRBD1. Looked up from germline, CDR1 is LNHDA and CDR2 is SQIVND (reference sequence). The CDR3 is 18 residues long. J lost 2 bases, V lost 5 bases, and 12 bases had no gene match. In DNA form, the CDR3 reads TGTGCCAGTAGTGCCGCCCGACAGGGCGGCACCTATAATTCACCCCTCCACTTT. Protein sequence: CASSAARQGGTYNSPLHF.

This clone was detected a few times. The chain is built from TRBV3-1 (or the pseudogene TRBV3-2) and TRBJ2-2; 8 nucleotides line up with TRBD2. Germline trimming cut 5 bases from V and 6 bases from J; bases unmatched to any gene: 8. The CDR3 spans 15 residues. Germline values: CDR1 LGHDT, CDR2 YNNKEL (reference sequence). CDR3 sequence reads: CASSSAAGVAGELFF. The CDR3 nucleotides read TGTGCCAGCAGCTCCGCAGCGGGAGTCGCCGGGGAGCTGTTTTTT.

About this clone itself: The DNA is left out, because the CDR3 cannot be placed on it with certainty; the CDR3 is given as TCRdb lists it. The V call is TRBV2, the J call TRBJ1-4; the listed D gene, TRBD1, was not tested against the DNA. Counting both end residues, the CDR3 totals 14 amino acids. Germline CDR1 is SNHLY and CDR2 is FYNNEI. CDR3 residues: CASSRQGPLENCFF.

This chain links TRBV11-3 with TRBJ1-1; the D is unclear. The CDR3 spans 14 residues. CDR1 is SGHNT, CDR2 YENEEA, per germline. Trimming removed 0 bases from V and 1 base from J, with 6 bases in between. The CDR3 bases are TGTGCCAGCAGCTTAGAACGGGGGAACACTGAAGCTTTCTTT. This sequence encodes CASSLERGNTEAFF. Filled out from reference TRBV11-3 and TRBJ1-1, the complete variable domain reads EAGVVQSPRYKIIEKKQPVAFWCNPISGHNTLYWYLQNLGQGPELLIRYENEEAVDDSQLPKDRFSAERLKGVDSTLKIQPAELGDSAVYLCASSLERGNTEAFFGQGTRLTVV.

This clone turned up a few times. The J gene is TRBJ2-5, the V gene TRBV15; D might be TRBD2 (7 bases). The V end lost 4 bases, the J end lost 4 bases, and 13 bases lay between the germline ends. Germline CDR1 is LNHNV and CDR2 is YYDKDF (reference sequence). This CDR3 spans 14 amino acids. The CDR3 nucleotides are TGTGCCACCAGCATAGGGGGAGGGGCAGAGACCCAGTACTTC. It is translated as CATSIGGGAETQYF.

The V gene is TRBV9, the J gene TRBJ2-3, with D unclear. The CDR3 loop spans 16 amino acids. The V and J ends lost 3 bases and 5 bases respectively, with 19 bases between them. Germline assignment: CDR1 SGDLS and CDR2 YYNGEE. The CDR3 DNA reads as TGTGCCAGCAGCGCGAGGCACTACCAAGGCGGAGATACGCAGTATTTT. This encodes CASSARHYQGGDTQYF.

In DNA, the CDR3 is TGTGCCAGCAGCCATGGAACAACGAGGGGGCTCTATAATTCACCCCTCCACTTT. It is translated as CASSHGTTRGLYNSPLHF. J is TRBJ1-6 and V is TRBV7-2, with 7 bases that match TRBD1. Germline V gene data show CDR1 as SGHTA and CDR2 as FQGNSA. The ends lost 5 bases at V and 3 bases at J; junction bases unmatched: 13. This CDR3 contains 18 residues. The complete variable domain, with remaining parts taken from reference TRBV7-2 and TRBJ1-6, reads GAGVSQSPSNKVTEKGKDVELRCDPISGHTALYWYRQSLGQGLEFLIYFQGNSAPDKSGLPSDRFSAERTGGSVSTLTIQRTQQEDSAVYLCASSHGTTRGLYNSPLHFGNGTRLTVT.

This clone showed up just a few times. This sequence joins TRBV20-1 and TRBJ1-2; TRBD1 is a possible D gene (6 bases). The CDR3 has 11 amino acids. Per the germline V gene, CDR1 is DFQATT and CDR2 is SNEGSKA (reference sequence). Trimming removed 6 bases from V and 6 bases from J, with 11 bases in between. The CDR3 loop is CSAYRVDGYTF. The CDR3, as DNA: TGCAGTGCGTACAGGGTAGATGGCTACACCTTC.

The rearrangement links TRBV27 to TRBJ2-2; 8 bases map to TRBD1. V lost 2 bases and J lost 1; bases outside the gene matches: 3. CDR1 is MNHEY and CDR2 is SMNVEV in the germline V gene (reference sequence). This CDR3 has 16 residues. CDR3 nucleotides: TGTGCCAGCAGTTTAGCCGGGACAGGGAACACCGGGGAGCTGTTTTTT. This sequence encodes CASSLAGTGNTGELFF.

The chain combines TRBV12-5 with TRBJ1-5; D perhaps matches TRBD1 (5 bases). Germline CDR1 and CDR2: LGHNT and FRNRAP. The CDR3 runs to 14 residues. V was cut by 8 bases and J by 3 bases, with 14 bases left in between. The CDR3 DNA reads as TGTGCTAGTAGCCGGGGAGGGGACAATCAGCCCCAGCATTTT. Its protein is CASSRGGDNQPQHF.